This T cell receptor beta chain comes out of a study of blood T cell repertoires in COVID-19. Repertoires were generated with immunoSEQ multiplex PCR, while TCRdb's copy carries only in-frame clones and drops some. The table records some 87,000 clones, roughly four fifths of them present only once. The CDR3 spans 14 residues. From germline, CDR1 is MNHEY and CDR2 SVGAGI. J lost 2 bases, V lost 2 bases, and 0 bases had no gene match. This receptor was taken from a human donor in a cohort sampled during active COVID-19. V is TRBV6-5 and J is TRBJ1-1; 9 bases fit TRBD1. What was sequenced was peripheral blood. The CDR3 protein is CASSYTGGNTEAFF. DNA of the CDR3: TGTGCCAGCAGTTACACAGGGGGCAACACTGAAGCTTTCTTT.